This is a list of T cell receptor beta chains from one sample in a study of shared clonotypes between healthy human individuals. Clones were sequenced by immunoSEQ multiplex PCR, and TCRdb holds only the in-frame ones, with some missing. Of a few million clones in the sample, around nine tenths are singletons; the top ten hold roughly 0.15%. Sequenced input: naive CD4+ T cells sorted from blood. Every receptor here comes from a man younger than 35 in good health. The CDR3 runs from the conserved cysteine through the conserved F or W. Fields, in order: V gene, CDR3 protein.

TRBV7-2,CASSSRQGALNYGYTF
TRBV19,CASSTLDFSTIYF
TRBV5-1,CASTRDKNTEAFF
TRBV28,CASSRADRSLNEKLFF
TRBV29-1,CSVSEGFYEQYF
TRBV30,CAWAGGEHSRDTQYF
TRBV10-2,CASSESMAGGSNEKLFF
TRBV18,CASSTAGGSSYNEQFF
TRBV5-4,CASSLVGSNQPQHF
TRBV28,CASSLTPYKPNTGELFF
TRBV28,CASSPPSREQFF
TRBV6-1,CASSDHGSLNYGYTF
TRBV27,CASSLRTGWGTEAFF
TRBV6-5,CASSYRVARTDTQYF
TRBV30,CAWRLLGQGGTGELFF
TRBV9,CASSGGQNRFRGYTF
TRBV6-1,CASSEPRLATIIIQETQYF
TRBV18,CASSPGLNTEAFF
TRBV30,CAWSVVGPDEQFF
TRBV5-1,CASRVQDEQFF
TRBV2,CATHRDRGLTGEQYF
TRBV28,CASSPGLAKNIQYF
TRBV7-9,CASSRINEKLFF
TRBV6-1,CASSEQGFSETQYF
TRBV19,CASTETVTLHSPLHF
TRBV5-1,CASSLDGNYGYTF
TRBV6-1,CASAVQGQETQYF
TRBV7-2,CASSSPMGLSYSPLHF
TRBV6-1,CASIEARTTNEKLFF
TRBV28,CASSFSLGEQYF
TRBV19,CASSMLAGGGAKNIQYF
TRBV7-8,CASSFDDTQYF
TRBV10-3,CATNGGSYEQYF
TRBV6-1,CASRQGPLAKNIQYF
TRBV19,CASSIGQGKPTNEKLFF